This is a list of T cell receptor beta chains from one sample in a study of human T cells and chemical hapten exposure. MiXCR, run by TCRdb on the RACE reads, gives a single entry per CDR3 protein. The sample yields tens of thousands of distinct CDR3 sequences, under 12% seen once. The sample consisted of whole blood, taken in connection with sensitization to the hapten diphenylcyclopropenone (DPC). These receptors were obtained from a man aged 35-49 years with alopecia areata. Some clones in this sample may be carry-over from other donors' samples. Each CDR3 is given with its conserved first and last residue. Fields, in order: D gene, V gene, J gene, clone size, CDR3 DNA, CDR3 protein. D genes are given only for firm matches. A clone size is listed for some rows: how often the clone was seen (once, few, many), or a class if it is expanded.

TRBD1,TRBV20-1,TRBJ2-7,few,TGCAGTGCTATTTTTTTCGGGACAGGGATCTTCGAGCAGTACTTC,CSAIFFGTGIFEQYF
.,TRBV7-9,TRBJ2-3,many,TGTGCCAGCAGCTTAGGGAGACAGGCCTCGACCACAGATACGCAGTATTTT,CASSLGRQASTTDTQYF
.,TRBV7-2,TRBJ1-2,few,TGTGCCAGCAGCTTTAGCAGAGACTATGGCTACACCTTC,CASSFSRDYGYTF
TRBD2,TRBV7-2,TRBJ2-1,few,TGTGCCAGCAGCTTGCGGGACTATCCATACAATGAGCAGTTCTTC,CASSLRDYPYNEQFF
.,TRBV7-9,TRBJ2-3,few,TGTGCCAGCAGCCCGGAGGAGGTTACGCAGTATTTT,CASSPEEVTQYF
.,TRBV4-3,TRBJ1-2,.,TGCGCCAGCAGCCCCGAACAGGGAGCTAACTATGGCTACACCTTC,CASSPEQGANYGYTF
TRBD1,TRBV4-3,TRBJ1-2,many,TGCGCCAGCAGCCGTGGACAGGGGACCTATGGCTACACCTTC,CASSRGQGTYGYTF
TRBD1,TRBV14,TRBJ2-4,few,TGTGCCAGCAGCCAGCCGGGACAGGGGGTTGGAAACATTCAGTACTTC,CASSQPGQGVGNIQYF
.,TRBV6-1,TRBJ2-3,few,TGTGCCAGCAGGCCACTAGGAGCAGATACGCAGTATTTT,CASRPLGADTQYF
.,TRBV7-6,TRBJ2-2,many,TGTGCCAGCAGCTTGACCGACGGAAACACCGGGGAGCTGTTTTTT,CASSLTDGNTGELFF
TRBD1,TRBV13,TRBJ1-6,many,TGTGCCAGCTCCAGGGAGGGACAGCGTTATAATTCACCCCTCCACTTT,CASSREGQRYNSPLHF
.,TRBV11-3,TRBJ2-7,.,TGTGCCAGCAGCTTATCAGGGGCCGAGCAGTACTTC,CASSLSGAEQYF
.,TRBV2,TRBJ2-3,.,TGTGCCAGCAGTGAATCCGGGGGCTGGGTAGAAGCTAAAGATACGCAGTATTTT,CASSESGGWVEAKDTQYF
.,TRBV12-5,TRBJ1-2,.,TGTGCTAGTGACAGGGATAACTATGGCTACACCTTC,CASDRDNYGYTF
TRBD1,TRBV29-1,TRBJ2-6,medium-sized,TGCAGCGTATCCCTACAGGGGGCGAGGGGGGCCAACGTCCTGACTTTC,CSVSLQGARGANVLTF
.,TRBV5-6,TRBJ2-7,few,TGTGCCAGCAGCTTGATTCGGCAGTCCTACGAGCAGTACTTC,CASSLIRQSYEQYF
TRBD1,TRBV4-2,TRBJ2-3,few,TGTGCCAGCAGCTCAGGGGGTAGCGGCACAGATACGCAGTATTTT,CASSSGGSGTDTQYF
.,TRBV11-2,TRBJ2-6,few,TGTGCCAGCAGCTCGACGGCGGACAGAAACTCTGGGGCCAACGTCCTGACTTTC,CASSSTADRNSGANVLTF
.,TRBV7-8,TRBJ2-3,few,TGTGCCAGCAGCCTTAGAGGAGTGGGCCCCACAGATACGCAGTATTTT,CASSLRGVGPTDTQYF
.,TRBV6-6,TRBJ2-3,.,TGTGCCACCCGGAGGGACTCGGGCGATACGCAGTATTTT,CATRRDSGDTQYF
TRBD2,TRBV5-4,TRBJ2-3,.,TGTGCCAGCAGCTTCTCTAGCGGGAGGTCAAGCACAGATACGCAGTATTTT,CASSFSSGRSSTDTQYF
.,TRBV7-3,TRBJ2-1,.,TGTGCCAGCAGCTTAGGGCCGATGGCGGATGAGCAGTTCTTC,CASSLGPMADEQFF
.,TRBV6-5,TRBJ1-6,few,TGTGCCAGCAGTTATGACAGGCTTAATTCACCCCTCCACTTT,CASSYDRLNSPLHF
TRBD1,TRBV20-1,TRBJ1-1,many,TGCAGTGCTAGCTCCGGGACAGGGGGAGTGAACACTGAAGCTTTCTTT,CSASSGTGGVNTEAFF
.,TRBV9,TRBJ2-1,few,TGTGCCAGCAGCGTGAGCTTAGTCCCCGGTGAGCAGTTCTTC,CASSVSLVPGEQFF
TRBD1,TRBV6-2/TRBV6-3,TRBJ2-2,.,TGTGCCAGCAGAAGGGACAGGAAAACCGGGGAGCTGTTTTTT,CASRRDRKTGELFF
TRBD2,TRBV29-1,TRBJ2-3,many,TGCAGCGTACAGGTGCTAGCGGGAGGGCGGACAGATACGCAGTATTTT,CSVQVLAGGRTDTQYF
.,TRBV28,TRBJ2-7,few,TGTGCCAGCAGTTTATCTCAGGGGCCCCCATCCGAGCAGTACTTC,CASSLSQGPPSEQYF